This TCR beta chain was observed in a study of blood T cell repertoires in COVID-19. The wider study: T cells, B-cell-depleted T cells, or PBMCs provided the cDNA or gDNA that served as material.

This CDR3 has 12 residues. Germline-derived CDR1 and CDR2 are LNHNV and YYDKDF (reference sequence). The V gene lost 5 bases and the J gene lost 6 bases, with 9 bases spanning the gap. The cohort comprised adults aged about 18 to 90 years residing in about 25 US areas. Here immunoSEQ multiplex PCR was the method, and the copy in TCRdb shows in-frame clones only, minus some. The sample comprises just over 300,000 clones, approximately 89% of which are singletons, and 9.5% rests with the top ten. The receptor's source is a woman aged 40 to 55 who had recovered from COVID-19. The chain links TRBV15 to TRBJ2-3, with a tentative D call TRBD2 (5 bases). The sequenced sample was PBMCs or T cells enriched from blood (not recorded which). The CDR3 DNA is TGTGCCACCAGCTCCATAGCGGATACGCAGTATTTT. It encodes CATSSIADTQYF.